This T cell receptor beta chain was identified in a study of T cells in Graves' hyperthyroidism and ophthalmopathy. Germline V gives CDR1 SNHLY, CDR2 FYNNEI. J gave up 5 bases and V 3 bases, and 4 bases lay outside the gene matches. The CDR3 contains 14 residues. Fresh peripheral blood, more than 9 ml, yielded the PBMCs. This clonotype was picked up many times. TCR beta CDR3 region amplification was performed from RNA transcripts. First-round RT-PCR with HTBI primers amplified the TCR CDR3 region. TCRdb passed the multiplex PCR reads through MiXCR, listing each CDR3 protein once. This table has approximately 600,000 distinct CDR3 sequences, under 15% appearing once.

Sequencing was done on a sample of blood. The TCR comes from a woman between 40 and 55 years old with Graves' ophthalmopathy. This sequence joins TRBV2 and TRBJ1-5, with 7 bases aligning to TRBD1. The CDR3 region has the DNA TGTGCCAGCAGTGACCGGCAGGGGGATCAGCCCCAGCATTTT. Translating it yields CASSDRQGDQPQHF.